The clone carrying this T cell receptor beta chain was detected only a few times. The data stem from a study of CD8+CD57+ T cells in acquired aplastic anemia. The CDR3 sequence is 13 residues long. The germline CDR1 and CDR2 sequences are ENHRY and SYGVKD. V gave up 6 bases and J gave up 6 bases; unmatched junction bases: 2. According to the study, genomic DNA was the template for TCR beta VDJ and CDR3 profiling. TCRdb recomputed calls from the reads with MiXCR, one row per CDR3 protein. The sample carries 180,000 or so distinct CDR3 sequences, about half recorded once. The chain couples TRBV10-3 to TRBJ1-6; 7 bases are shared with TRBD1. Source material: sorted CD4+, CD8+, or CD8+CD57+ T cells (not recorded which) from PBMCs. This receptor was taken from a human donor in good health. In DNA, the CDR3 is TGTGCCATCAGAGGGACAGCTAATTCACCCCTCCACTTT. This translates into CAIRGTANSPLHF.